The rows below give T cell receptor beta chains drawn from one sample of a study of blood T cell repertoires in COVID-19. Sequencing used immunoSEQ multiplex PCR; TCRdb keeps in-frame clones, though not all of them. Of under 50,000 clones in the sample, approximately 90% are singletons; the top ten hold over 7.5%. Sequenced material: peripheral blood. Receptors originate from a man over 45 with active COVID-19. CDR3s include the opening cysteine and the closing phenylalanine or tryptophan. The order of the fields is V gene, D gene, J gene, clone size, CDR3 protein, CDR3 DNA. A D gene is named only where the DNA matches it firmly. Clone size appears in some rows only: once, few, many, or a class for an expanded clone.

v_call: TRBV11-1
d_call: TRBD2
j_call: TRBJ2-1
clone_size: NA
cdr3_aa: CASSSRTSQFDNEQFF
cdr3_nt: TGTGCCAGCAGCTCCAGGACTAGCCAGTTCGACAATGAGCAGTTCTTC

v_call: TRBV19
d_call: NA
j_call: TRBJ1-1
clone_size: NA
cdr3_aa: CASSIYMNTEAFF
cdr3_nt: TGTGCCAGTAGTATTTATATGAACACTGAAGCTTTCTTT

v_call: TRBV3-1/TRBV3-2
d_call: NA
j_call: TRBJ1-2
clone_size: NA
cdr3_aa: CASSQLGRSDGYTF
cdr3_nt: TGTGCCAGCAGCCAATTAGGCAGGTCTGATGGCTACACCTTC

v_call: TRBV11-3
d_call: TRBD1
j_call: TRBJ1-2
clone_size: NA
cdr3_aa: CASRIRDRGRYGYTF
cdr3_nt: TGTGCCAGCAGGATACGGGACAGGGGTCGGTATGGCTACACCTTC

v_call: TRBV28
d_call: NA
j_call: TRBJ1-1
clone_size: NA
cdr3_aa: CASSYETSLTQAFF
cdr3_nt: TGTGCCAGCAGTTATGAGACATCGTTAACCCAAGCTTTCTTT

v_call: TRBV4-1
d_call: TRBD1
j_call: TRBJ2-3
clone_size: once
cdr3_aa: CASSHIQGQGGTDTQYF
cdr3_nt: TGCGCCAGCAGCCATATACAGGGACAGGGGGGCACAGATACGCAGTATTTT

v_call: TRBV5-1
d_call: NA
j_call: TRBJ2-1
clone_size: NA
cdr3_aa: CASSLVGRNEQFF
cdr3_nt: TGCGCCAGCAGCTTGGTGGGGCGGAATGAGCAGTTCTTC

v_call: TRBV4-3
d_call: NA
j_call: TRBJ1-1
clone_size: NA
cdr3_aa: CASSREGATEAFF
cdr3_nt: TGCGCCAGCAGCCGAGAGGGCGCCACTGAAGCTTTCTTT

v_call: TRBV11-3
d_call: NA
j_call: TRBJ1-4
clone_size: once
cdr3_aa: CASSLVSGFSEKLFF
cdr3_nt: TGTGCCAGCAGCTTAGTTTCAGGGTTCAGTGAAAAACTGTTTTTT

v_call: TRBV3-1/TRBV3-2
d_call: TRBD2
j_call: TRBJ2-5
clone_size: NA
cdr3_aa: CASCRLAGGPGETQYF
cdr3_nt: TGTGCCAGCTGCCGTCTAGCGGGGGGGCCCGGAGAGACCCAGTACTTC

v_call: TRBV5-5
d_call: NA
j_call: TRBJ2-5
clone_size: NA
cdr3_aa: CASSLFGGALETQYF
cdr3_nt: TGTGCCAGCAGCTTGTTTGGGGGCGCGTTGGAGACCCAGTACTTC

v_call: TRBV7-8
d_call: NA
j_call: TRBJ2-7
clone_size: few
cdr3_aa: CASSHRDNSGEQYF
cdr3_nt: TGTGCCAGCAGCCACCGGGACAACTCGGGTGAGCAGTACTTC

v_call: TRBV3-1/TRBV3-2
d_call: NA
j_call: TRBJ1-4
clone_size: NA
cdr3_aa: CASARRGSFNEKLFF
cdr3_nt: TGTGCCAGCGCTCGTAGGGGCAGTTTTAATGAAAAACTGTTTTTT

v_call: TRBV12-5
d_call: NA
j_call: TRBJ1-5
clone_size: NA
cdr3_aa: CASGGAGRLNQPQHF
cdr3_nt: TGTGCTAGTGGTGGGGCCGGCAGACTCAATCAGCCCCAGCATTTT

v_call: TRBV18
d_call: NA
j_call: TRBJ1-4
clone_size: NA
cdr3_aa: CASSPIGGLGEKLFF
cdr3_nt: TGTGCCAGCTCACCAATCGGGGGGCTGGGTGAAAAACTGTTTTTT

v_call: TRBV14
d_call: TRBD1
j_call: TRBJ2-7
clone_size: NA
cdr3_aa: CASSRRQGGEQYF
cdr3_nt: TGTGCCAGCAGCCGGAGACAGGGTGGCGAGCAGTACTTC

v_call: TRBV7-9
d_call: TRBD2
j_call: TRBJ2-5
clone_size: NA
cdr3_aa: CASSLAGGAQYF
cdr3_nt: TGTGCCAGCAGCTTAGCGGGGGGGGCCCAGTACTTC

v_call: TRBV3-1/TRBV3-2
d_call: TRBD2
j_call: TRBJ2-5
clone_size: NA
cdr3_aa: CASSQVIAGVGETQYF
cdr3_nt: TGTGCCAGCAGCCAAGTTATAGCGGGGGTCGGGGAGACCCAGTACTTC

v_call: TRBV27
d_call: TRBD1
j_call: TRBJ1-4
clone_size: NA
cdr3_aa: CATTRRGLANEKLFF
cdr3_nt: TGTGCCACGACGCGCAGGGGGTTGGCTAATGAAAAACTGTTTTTT

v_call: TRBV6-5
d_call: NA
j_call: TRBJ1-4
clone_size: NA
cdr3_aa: CASRSGTIVNEKLFF
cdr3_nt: TGTGCCAGCAGATCCGGGACAATAGTGAATGAAAAACTGTTTTTT

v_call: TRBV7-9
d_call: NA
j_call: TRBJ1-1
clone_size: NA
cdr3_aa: CASSSQGLVGAFF
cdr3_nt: TGTGCCAGCAGCTCACAGGGCCTCGTGGGAGCTTTCTTT

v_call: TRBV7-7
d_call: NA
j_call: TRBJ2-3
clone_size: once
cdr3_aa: CASSLAQADTQYF
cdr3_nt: TGTGCCAGCAGCTTAGCGCAGGCAGATACGCAGTATTTT

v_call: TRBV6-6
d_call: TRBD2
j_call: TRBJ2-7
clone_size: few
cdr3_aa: CASSASRAGVGEQYF
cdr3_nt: TGTGCCAGCAGTGCCTCCCGAGCGGGAGTCGGGGAGCAGTACTTC

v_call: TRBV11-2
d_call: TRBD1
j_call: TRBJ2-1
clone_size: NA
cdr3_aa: CASSSFVYGTGGVNEQFF
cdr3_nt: TGTGCCAGCAGCTCCTTCGTATATGGGACAGGGGGCGTCAATGAGCAGTTCTTC

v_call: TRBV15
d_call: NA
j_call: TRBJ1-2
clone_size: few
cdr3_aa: CATSRGRAYGYTF
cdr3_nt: TGTGCCACCAGCAGAGGCAGGGCCTATGGCTACACCTTC

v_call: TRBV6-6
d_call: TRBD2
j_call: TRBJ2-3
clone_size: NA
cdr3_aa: CASVGGDTQYF
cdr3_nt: TGTGCCAGCGTGGGAGGGGATACGCAGTATTTT

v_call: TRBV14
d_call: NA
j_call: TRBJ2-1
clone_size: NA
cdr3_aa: CASSQDETDSYNEQFF
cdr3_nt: TGTGCCAGCAGCCAAGATGAGACAGACTCCTACAATGAGCAGTTCTTC

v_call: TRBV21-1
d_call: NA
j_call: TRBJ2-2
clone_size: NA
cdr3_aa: CASSKGLHRAAGELFF
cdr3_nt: TGTGCCAGCAGCAAAGGATTGCACAGGGCAGCCGGGGAGCTGTTTTTT

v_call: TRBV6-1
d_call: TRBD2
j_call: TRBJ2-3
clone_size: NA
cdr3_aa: CASSDQRGFTDTQYF
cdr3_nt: TGTGCCAGCAGTGACCAGCGGGGATTCACAGATACGCAGTATTTT

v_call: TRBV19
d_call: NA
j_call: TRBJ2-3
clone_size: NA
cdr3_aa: CASSTTVDTQYF
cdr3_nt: TGTGCCAGTAGTACTACAGTAGATACGCAGTATTTT

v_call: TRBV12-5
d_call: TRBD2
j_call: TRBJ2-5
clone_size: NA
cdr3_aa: CASGLVAGSFQETQYF
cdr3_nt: TGTGCTAGTGGTTTGGTAGCGGGGTCCTTCCAAGAGACCCAGTACTTC

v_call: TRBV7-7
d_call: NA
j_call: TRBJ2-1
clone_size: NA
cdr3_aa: CASSLGLGGEQFF
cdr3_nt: TGTGCCAGCAGCTTAGGTCTCGGCGGTGAGCAGTTCTTC

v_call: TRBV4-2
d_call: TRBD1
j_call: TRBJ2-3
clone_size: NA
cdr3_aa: CASSQDFEGAGDTQYF
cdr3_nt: TGTGCCAGCAGCCAAGATTTCGAGGGGGCAGGAGATACGCAGTATTTT

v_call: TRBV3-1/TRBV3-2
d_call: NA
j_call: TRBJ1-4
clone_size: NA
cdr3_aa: CASSPTQGANEKLFF
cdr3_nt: TGTGCCAGCAGCCCAACACAGGGAGCTAATGAAAAACTGTTTTTT

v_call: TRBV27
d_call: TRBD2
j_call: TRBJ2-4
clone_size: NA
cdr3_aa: CASSLSPGTILRGIQYF
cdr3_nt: TGTGCCAGCAGCCTCTCTCCGGGGACTATACTGCGAGGCATTCAGTACTTC

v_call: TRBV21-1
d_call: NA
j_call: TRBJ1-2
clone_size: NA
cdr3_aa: CASSRPRRVGQKTSNYGYTF
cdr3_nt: TGTGCCAGCTCGCGTCCAAGAAGGGTGGGACAAAAAACTTCTAACTATGGCTACACCTTC

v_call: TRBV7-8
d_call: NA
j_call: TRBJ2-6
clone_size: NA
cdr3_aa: CASSLAGGLAGANVLTF
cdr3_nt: TGTGCCAGCAGCTTAGCGGGGGGGCTCGCTGGGGCCAACGTCCTGACTTTC

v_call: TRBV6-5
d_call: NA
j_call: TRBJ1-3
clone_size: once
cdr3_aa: CASSYGTYSGNTIYF
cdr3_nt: TGTGCCAGCAGTTACGGGACTTACTCTGGAAACACCATATATTTT

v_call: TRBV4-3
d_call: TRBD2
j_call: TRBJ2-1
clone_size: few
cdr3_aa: CASSLGLAGVYDEQFF
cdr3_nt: TGCGCCAGCAGCCTGGGACTAGCGGGAGTCTACGATGAGCAGTTCTTC

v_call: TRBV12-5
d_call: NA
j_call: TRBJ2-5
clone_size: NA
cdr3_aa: CASGRSDGGETQYF
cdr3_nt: TGTGCTAGTGGTCGCTCCGACGGAGGAGAGACCCAGTACTTC

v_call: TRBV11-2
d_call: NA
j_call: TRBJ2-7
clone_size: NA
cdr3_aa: CASRPTSGGKDGYEQYF
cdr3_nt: TGTGCCAGCAGACCCACAAGTGGGGGGAAGGACGGCTACGAGCAGTACTTC

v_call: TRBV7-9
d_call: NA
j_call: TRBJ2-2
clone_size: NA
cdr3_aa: CASNIAGLGLDTGELFF
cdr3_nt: TGTGCCAGCAACATCGCAGGTCTGGGGCTGGACACCGGGGAGCTGTTTTTT

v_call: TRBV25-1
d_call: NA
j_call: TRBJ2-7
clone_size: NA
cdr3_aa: CASSEYVRGEQYF
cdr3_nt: TGTGCCAGCAGTGAATATGTAAGGGGCGAGCAGTACTTC

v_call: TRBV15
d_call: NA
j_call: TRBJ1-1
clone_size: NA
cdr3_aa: CATSRDLGENTEAFF
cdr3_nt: TGTGCCACCAGCAGAGATCTAGGAGAGAACACTGAAGCTTTCTTT

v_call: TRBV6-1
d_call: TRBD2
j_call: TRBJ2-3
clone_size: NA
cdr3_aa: CASSDVAGGRDTQYF
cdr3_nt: TGTGCCAGCAGTGATGTAGCGGGGGGGCGAGATACGCAGTATTTT

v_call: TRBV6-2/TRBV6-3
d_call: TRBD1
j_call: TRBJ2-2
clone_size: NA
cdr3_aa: CASSYRVRGPGELFF
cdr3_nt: TGTGCCAGCAGTTACCGTGTCAGGGGGCCGGGGGAGCTGTTTTTT

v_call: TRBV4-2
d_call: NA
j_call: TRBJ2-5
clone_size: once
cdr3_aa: CASSQDRGGTETQYF
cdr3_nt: TGTGCCAGCAGCCAAGATAGGGGCGGGACGGAGACCCAGTACTTC

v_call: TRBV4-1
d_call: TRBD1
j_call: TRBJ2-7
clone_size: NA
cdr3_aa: CASSQDPGAGQVHF
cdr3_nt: TGCGCCAGCAGCCAAGATCCGGGGGCGGGACAGGTCCACTTC

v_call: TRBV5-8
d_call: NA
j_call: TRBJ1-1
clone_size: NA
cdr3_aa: CASSLHGVQEAFF
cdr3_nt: TGTGCCAGCAGCCTCCACGGGGTGCAGGAAGCTTTCTTT

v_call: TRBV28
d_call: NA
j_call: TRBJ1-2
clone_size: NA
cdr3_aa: CASCGNYGYTF
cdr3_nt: TGTGCCAGCTGCGGGAACTATGGCTACACCTTC

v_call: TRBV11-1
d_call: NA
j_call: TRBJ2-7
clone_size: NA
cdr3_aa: CASSPTDTTYEQYF
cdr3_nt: TGTGCCAGCAGCCCCACGGACACTACCTACGAGCAGTACTTC

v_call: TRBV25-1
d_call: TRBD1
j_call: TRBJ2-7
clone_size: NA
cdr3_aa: CASSEPNRGSVHEQYF
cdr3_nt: TGTGCCAGCAGTGAACCGAACAGGGGTTCGGTCCACGAGCAGTACTTC

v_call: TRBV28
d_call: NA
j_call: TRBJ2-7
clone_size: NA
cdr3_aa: CASSSLYEQYF
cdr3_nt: TGTGCCAGCAGTTCCCTCTACGAGCAGTACTTC